This T cell receptor beta chain was observed in a study of technical replicates of blood from several donors. V dropped 2 bases and J dropped 1; count of bases not matched to a gene: 8. Germline loops: CDR1 SGHNT, CDR2 YYREEE (reference sequence). The CDR3 is 19 residues long. TCRdb's table, derived via immunoSEQ multiplex PCR, lists solely in-frame clones and lacks some. Among about 94,000 clones, approximately 95% were seen once, and the ten largest hold about 0.21%. The V call is TRBV5-4, the J call TRBJ2-1, with 14 bases lining up with TRBD2. The TCR sequence derives from a human donor in good health. The sample consisted of T cells isolated from PBMCs. The CDR3: CASSFMTSGGGVSYNEQFF. DNA of the CDR3: TGTGCCAGCAGCTTTATGACTAGCGGGGGGGGAGTGTCCTACAATGAGCAGTTCTTC.